This TCR beta chain is from a study of graft-versus-host responses after intestinal transplantation. Overall study: Induction using anti-thymocyte globulin, followed by tacrolimus and steroids for approximately 3 years, was given to all recipients.

V shed 10 bases and J shed 1 base, with 10 bases lying between them. Germline V gives CDR1 MNHEY, CDR2 SMNVEV (reference sequence). The CDR3 length is 12 residues. Repertoires were generated with immunoSEQ multiplex PCR, while TCRdb's copy carries only in-frame clones and drops some. The table lists about 18,000 clones, around 77% of them singletons. Intraepithelial plus lamina propria lymphocytes were released by processing graft tissue. V gene TRBV27 combines with J gene TRBJ1-2, with D tentatively TRBD1 (5 bases). This specimen was ileum tissue, taken around 69 weeks after intestinal transplant. The source is a human patient who received an intestinal transplant, so some T cells may come from the graft donor. The CDR3 sequence is CATHQGNYGYTF. The DNA for the CDR3 is TGTGCCACCCACCAGGGTAACTATGGCTACACCTTC.